The 2 T cell receptor beta chains listed next were all sequenced from one sample in a study of T cells in Graves' hyperthyroidism and ophthalmopathy. There were TCR beta CDR3 regions amplified from RNA transcripts. The TCR CDR3 first-round RT-PCR relied on the HTBI primer set. TCRdb ran MiXCR on the multiplex PCR reads and lists one entry per CDR3 protein. Found here are 96,000 or so distinct CDR3 sequences, over 50% of them singletons; the top ten hold 27%. Sequenced material: blood. The receptors shown here come from a woman aged 40 to 55 with Graves' hyperthyroidism.

This clonotype was seen a handful of times. V gene TRBV10-2 combines with J gene TRBJ1-6; 9 bases are shared with TRBD1. CDR3 length: 14 amino acids. Germline V gene lookup returns CDR1 WSHSY and CDR2 SAAADI. V trimming: 5 bases; J trimming: 8 bases; junction bases outside the gene matches: 4. CDR3 residues: CASSPGQGDSPLHF. In DNA, the CDR3 is TGCGCCAGCAGTCCGGGACAGGGCGATTCACCCCTCCACTTT.

The chain is built from TRBV5-1 and TRBJ2-3; no firm D call. The ends were cut back, 1 base at V and 6 bases at J, with 18 bases in the middle. CDR3 size: 16 residues. Germline V gene lookup returns CDR1 SGHRS and CDR2 YFSETQ. CDR3: CASSLKLGEVMDTQYF. CDR3 nucleotide sequence: TGCGCCAGCAGCTTGAAGTTAGGTGAAGTTATGGATACGCAGTATTTT.